A single sample gave rise to the 20 T cell receptor beta chains below, sequenced in a study of T cells in Graves' hyperthyroidism and ophthalmopathy. RNA transcripts yielded amplified TCR beta CDR3 regions. During a first-round RT-PCR of the TCR CDR3, the HTBI primer set was used. Using its own MiXCR run on the multiplex PCR reads, TCRdb lists one record per CDR3 protein. The data contain about 290,000 distinct CDR3 sequences, less than 15% of them seen just once; the ten biggest clones take up more than 7.5%. Sequencing input: blood. The receptor set was obtained from a woman aged 30 to 39 with Graves' hyperthyroidism that later progressed to Graves' ophthalmopathy.

This clonotype was observed many times. The chain combines TRBV12-3 or TRBV12-4 with TRBJ2-5; D tentatively fits TRBD1 or TRBD2 (5 bases each). The CDR3 has 14 amino acids. V lost 4 bases, J lost 3 bases, and 12 bases lay in between. The CDR3 DNA reads as TGTGCCAGCAGTTCAATCGGGGCGGAAGAGACCCAGTACTTC. It yields the protein CASSSIGAEETQYF.

This clonotype was observed at least ten times. The chain couples TRBV27 to TRBJ1-1; 10 bases agree with TRBD1. The V and J ends lost 4 bases and 5 bases, in that order; junction bases with no gene match: 7. Germline assignment: CDR1 MNHEY and CDR2 SMNVEV (reference sequence). The CDR3 has 15 residues. The CDR3 reads CASSSTGGVGTEAFF. CDR3 nucleotides: TGTGCCAGCAGTTCGACAGGGGGCGTAGGGACTGAAGCTTTCTTT.

This clonotype was found many times. V is TRBV7-2 and J is TRBJ2-2, with D hard to call. The V gene lost 3 bases and the J gene lost 4 bases, with 9 bases spanning the gap. Germline CDR1 is SGHTA and CDR2 is FQGNSA. This CDR3 contains 14 residues. The CDR3 DNA reads TGTGCCAGCAGCTTGATAATCGGCACCGGGGAGCTGTTTTTT. Translation: CASSLIIGTGELFF.

This clonotype was seen a few times. Here the CDR3 reads CASSQVDKLYNEQFF. CDR3 sequence (DNA): TGTGCCAGCAGCCAAGTGGACAAACTGTACAATGAGCAGTTCTTC. This chain links TRBV3-1 with TRBJ2-1, with TRBD1 as a possible D gene (5 bases). This CDR3 is 15 amino acids long. V was shortened by 1 base and J by 4 bases, with 11 bases between the two germline ends. From germline, CDR1 is LGHDT and CDR2 YNNKEL (reference sequence).

This clonotype came up many times. The V call is TRBV19, the J call TRBJ1-5; 7 bases are a match to TRBD1. The CDR3 covers 14 residues. Trimming took 3 bases from V and 6 from J; bases not matched to a gene: 5. Germline CDR1 reads LNHDA; CDR2 reads SQIVND (reference sequence). The CDR3 spells CASSITGDLQPQHF. The CDR3 nucleotides read TGTGCCAGTAGTATTACAGGGGATCTTCAGCCCCAGCATTTT.

The chain links TRBV12-3 or TRBV12-4 to TRBJ1-1; perhaps TRBD1 as D (6 bases). This CDR3 contains 14 residues. The V and J ends lost 5 bases and 2 bases respectively, with 12 bases between them. The CDR3 loop is CASSQRTANTEAFF. The DNA of the CDR3 is TGTGCCAGCAGTCAACGGACAGCAAACACTGAAGCTTTCTTT.

This clonotype was detected ten times or more. The chain joins TRBV4-3 to TRBJ2-7; a possible D gene is TRBD1 (5 bases). V lost 1 base, J lost 2 bases, and 12 bases lay in between. CDR1 is LGHNA, CDR2 YSLEER, per germline. The CDR3 is made up of 15 amino acids. DNA for the CDR3: TGCGCCAGCAGCCAAGGATTCAGGGATCCCTACGAGCAGTACTTC. Its protein is CASSQGFRDPYEQYF.

This clonotype was recorded at least ten times. The V and J genes are TRBV7-2 and TRBJ2-3; 10 nucleotides align to TRBD2. J was trimmed by 3 bases and V by 3 bases; bases with no gene match: 3. This CDR3 comprises 15 residues. Germline V CDR1 and CDR2: SGHTA, FQGNSA. The CDR3 nucleotides read TGTGCCAGCAGCTTGTTAGCGGGAGGAACAGATACGCAGTATTTT. Its protein is CASSLLAGGTDTQYF.

The table lists this clonotype with many counts. The CDR3 DNA reads as TGTGCCAGCAGCCAAACGGGTCGGGGCTCCTACGAGCAGTACTTC. Protein sequence: CASSQTGRGSYEQYF. The J gene is TRBJ2-7, the V gene TRBV3-1; D is possibly TRBD2 (5 bases). Trimming pared 2 bases from V and 0 bases from J, leaving 11 bases between. Germline values: CDR1 LGHDT, CDR2 YNNKEL (reference sequence). The CDR3 length is 15 residues.

The sample holds many counts of this clonotype. J is TRBJ1-1 and V is TRBV12-3 or TRBV12-4, with D hard to call. The CDR3 contains 14 residues. V lost 3 bases and J 0 bases, leaving 8 bases between the germline ends. This CDR3 reads CASSFEPMNTEAFF. For the CDR3, the DNA is TGTGCCAGCAGTTTTGAACCGATGAACACTGAAGCTTTCTTT.

This clonotype came up many times. This rearrangement joins TRBV7-2 to TRBJ1-2, with a possible D match to TRBD1 (6 bases). Germline V gene lookup returns CDR1 SGHTA and CDR2 FQGNSA. The V end was cut by 3 bases, the J end by 0 bases, with 11 bases between. This CDR3 has 15 residues. The CDR3 sequence is CASSFGQNSNYGYTF. For the CDR3, the DNA is TGTGCCAGCAGCTTCGGACAGAATTCTAACTATGGCTACACCTTC.

The V gene is TRBV4-2, the J gene TRBJ1-2, with a weak D call TRBD1 (5 bases). Germline V CDR1 and CDR2: LGHNA, YNFKEQ. V lost 2 bases and J 8 bases, leaving 18 bases between the germline ends. This CDR3 region has 15 residues. The DNA of the CDR3 is TGTGCCAGCAGCCAAATAACAGGTGGATCGTGGGGCTACACCTTC. It codes for CASSQITGGSWGYTF.

The chain joins TRBV7-3 to TRBJ2-7, with a possible D match to TRBD2 (5 bases). CDR3 length: 14 residues. From germline, CDR1 is SGHTA and CDR2 FQGTGA. V was shortened by 2 bases and J by 5 bases, with 13 bases between the two germline ends. The CDR3 protein is CASSLAGGLDEQYF. CDR3 DNA sequence: TGTGCCAGCAGCTTAGCGGGTGGCCTGGACGAGCAGTACTTC.

This clonotype appeared many times. This sequence joins TRBV28 and TRBJ2-7, with D perhaps matching TRBD1 or TRBD2 (5 bases each). The CDR3 runs to 18 residues. Trimming removed 3 bases from V and 0 bases from J, with 21 bases in between. Germline CDR1 MDHEN, CDR2 SYDVKM. CDR3 in DNA: TGTGCCAGCAGTTTCAGTTCCTACGGGGCAGTTACCTCCTACGAGCAGTACTTC. It encodes CASSFSSYGAVTSYEQYF.

This clonotype was recorded many times. V and J are TRBV3-1 and TRBJ1-6; TRBD1 is a possible D gene (6 bases). This CDR3 spans 16 amino acids. The germline V gene encodes CDR1 LGHDT and CDR2 YNNKEL (reference sequence). V was pared by 1 base and J by 9 bases, with 16 bases between. Here the CDR3 DNA reads TGTGCCAGCAGCCAAGGGAACAGGGTACTAAGTTCACCCCTCCACTTT. Translated, it gives CASSQGNRVLSSPLHF. The variable domain in full, with the rest retrieved from reference TRBV3-1 and TRBJ1-6, is DTAVSQTPKYLVTQMGNDKSIKCEQNLGHDTMYWYKQDSKKFLKIMFSYNNKELIINETVPNRFSPKSPDKAHLNLHINSLELGDSAVYFCASSQGNRVLSSPLHFGNGTRLTVT.

This clonotype was seen repeatedly, ten times or more. V is TRBV7-6 and J is TRBJ2-7, with 7 bases lining up with TRBD1. CDR1 SGHVS and CDR2 FNYEAQ come from the germline V gene. This CDR3 spans 14 amino acids. The V segment lost 5 bases and the J segment 8 bases; nucleotides outside the gene matches: 12. The CDR3 sequence is CASSPFNTGEQQYF. The CDR3 DNA is TGTGCCAGCAGCCCGTTCAATACAGGGGAACAGCAGTACTTC.

This clonotype was observed many times. This chain joins TRBV12-3 or TRBV12-4 and TRBJ1-1, with TRBD1 matching over 8 bases. The CDR3 has 13 residues. Trimming at V came to 6 bases and at J to 1 base, leaving 1 base not matched to a gene. This CDR3 reads CASRGQGNTEAFF. The CDR3 DNA sequence: TGTGCCAGCAGAGGACAGGGGAACACTGAAGCTTTCTTT.

This clonotype occurred a few times. The chain recombines TRBV19 with TRBJ2-2, with D possibly matching TRBD2 (5 bases). Trimming removed 7 bases from V and 1 base from J, with 10 bases in between. Per the germline V gene, CDR1 is LNHDA and CDR2 is SQIVND (reference sequence). The CDR3 consists of 14 residues. The CDR3 region is CASTPRGNTGELFF. DNA of the CDR3: TGTGCCAGTACCCCTCGGGGGAACACCGGGGAGCTGTTTTTT.

The chain uses TRBV2 and TRBJ1-2; D call uncertain. The V gene's germline CDR1 is SNHLY and CDR2 FYNNEI. Between the trimmed V and J ends, which lost 4 bases and 2 bases, there was a span of 11 bases. The CDR3 has 14 residues. The CDR3: CASSAYRLNYGYTF. The CDR3 DNA reads TGTGCCAGCAGTGCCTACCGACTGAACTATGGCTACACCTTC.

This clonotype was counted a few times. The J gene is TRBJ2-1, the V gene TRBV6-2 or TRBV6-3; D is perhaps TRBD2 (5 bases). The CDR3 runs to 15 residues. Germline lookup yields CDR1 MNHEY and CDR2 SVGEGT. V lost 5 bases to trimming and J lost 6 bases, with 17 bases between them. The CDR3 sequence is CASSTGVNLLNEQFF. The CDR3 nucleotides read TGTGCCAGCAGTACCGGGGTAAACCTACTCAATGAGCAGTTCTTC.